Listed here are 22 T cell receptor beta chains from one sample, sequenced in a study of graft-versus-host responses after intestinal transplantation (dated by TCRdb to the early 2020s). The sample's time point, from its label and the paper: cells obtained before transplantation from donor or recipient. Their antigens are not known. Libraries were built with the immunoSEQ multiplex PCR assay. TCRdb re-hosts the immuneACCESS table, in-frame sequences only. Its copies lack some clones; in the studies checked, an unresolved V gene accounts for under half of them, and the cause for the rest is not known. In all, the sample holds about 93,000 clones, and approximately 95% of those were seen once. In total, the top ten clones hold roughly 0.49% of the sample. Sequencing was performed on unstimulated CD8+ T cells sorted from spleen or lymph node cells, taken before intestinal transplant. The source is a human donor who received an intestinal transplant.

The chain is built from TRBV27 and TRBJ2-7; 9 bases are a match to TRBD2. CDR3 length: 13 residues. The germline V gene has CDR1 MNHEY and CDR2 SMNVEV (reference sequence). The V gene end was trimmed by 7 bases and the J gene end by 7 bases; junction bases not matched to a gene: 8. CDR3 sequence (DNA): TGTGCCAGCACCCCCGGGACTAGCAGGGAGCAGTACTTC. Translation gives CASTPGTSREQYF.

This clone was seen once. The V call is TRBV28, the J call TRBJ2-7; 12 bases are a match to TRBD2. V shed 5 bases, J shed 5 bases, and the junction held 4 bases outside the gene matches. The CDR3 spans 14 residues. Germline values: CDR1 MDHEN, CDR2 SYDVKM. CDR3 in amino acids: CASSLTSGSHEQYF. CDR3 DNA: TGTGCCAGCAGTCTGACTAGCGGGAGTCACGAGCAGTACTTC.

This chain uses TRBV29-1 with TRBJ1-1; D is ambiguous. The V and J ends lost 0 bases and 6 bases respectively, with 14 bases between them. From germline, CDR1 is SQVTM and CDR2 ANQGSEA. The CDR3 length is 14 residues. CDR3 nucleotides: TGCAGCGTTGAAGATACCGGTTGGGCGTCTGAAGCTTTCTTT. Its translation: CSVEDTGWASEAFF.

V gene TRBV5-1 combines with J gene TRBJ2-2, with D perhaps matching TRBD1 (6 bases). V was pared by 3 bases and J by 2 bases, with 11 bases between. Looked up from germline, CDR1 is SGHRS and CDR2 is YFSETQ. The CDR3 totals 15 residues. The CDR3 loop is CASSSQGYNTGELFF. For the CDR3, the DNA is TGCGCCAGCAGCTCCCAGGGGTATAACACCGGGGAGCTGTTTTTT.

The chain combines TRBV2 with TRBJ2-1, with TRBD2 matching 12 bases. The CDR3 is made up of 17 amino acids. Germline V gene data show CDR1 as SNHLY and CDR2 as FYNNEI. Losses at the gene ends were 1 base for V and 9 bases for J; bases not matched to a gene: 10. The CDR3 DNA is TGTGCCAGCAGTGAAGATTCTAGCGGGAGGGCCATCGGTGAGCAGTTCTTC. Amino acid sequence: CASSEDSSGRAIGEQFF.

The V gene is TRBV30, the J gene TRBJ1-6; no clear D gene. V lost 1 base to trimming and J lost 11 bases, with 6 bases between them. In germline, CDR1 is GTSNPN, CDR2 SVGIG (reference sequence). The CDR3 is made up of 11 amino acids. This CDR3 is CAWSDPAPLHF. DNA of the CDR3: TGTGCCTGGAGTGATCCGGCACCCCTCCACTTT.

The chain combines TRBV30 with TRBJ1-2, with D possibly matching TRBD1 (6 bases). The CDR3 covers 13 residues. CDR1 is GTSNPN and CDR2 is SVGIG in the germline V gene (reference sequence). The CDR3 DNA reads as TGTGCTTCAAACAGGGTCTCGGGCTATGGCTACACCTTC. Its protein is CASNRVSGYGYTF.

The chain combines TRBV14 with TRBJ1-2, with unresolved D. The V end lost 4 bases, the J end lost 4 bases, and 19 bases lay between the germline ends. The CDR3 length is 16 residues. Germline V CDR1 and CDR2: SGHDN, FVKESK. CDR3 sequence reads: CASSLNAQVRAYGYTF. In DNA form, the CDR3 reads TGTGCCAGCAGCCTAAATGCCCAGGTGAGGGCCTATGGCTACACCTTC.

This clone was detected once. The chain employs TRBV7-8 and TRBJ2-7; 8 nucleotides match TRBD1. Looked up from germline, CDR1 is SGHVS and CDR2 is FQNEAQ. CDR3 length: 13 amino acids. V was clipped by 8 bases and J by 1 base; unmatched bases: 4. The CDR3 nucleotides read TGTGCCAGCCAGGGGGCGAATTCCTACGAGCAGTACTTC. Protein: CASQGANSYEQYF.

The V and J genes are TRBV7-9 and TRBJ2-3, with 9 bases lining up with TRBD2. CDR3 length: 16 residues. V was pared by 5 bases and J by 5 bases, with 11 bases of the junction left unmatched. CDR1 is SEHNR and CDR2 is FQNEAQ in the germline V gene (reference sequence). As DNA, the CDR3 is TGTGCCAGCAGCGGATTCGGCGGGAGGGCCAAAGATACGCAGTATTTT. Protein sequence: CASSGFGGRAKDTQYF.

This clone appeared once. V is TRBV7-9 and J is TRBJ2-1, with TRBD2 matching over 7 bases. Trimming removed 5 bases from V and 8 bases from J; junction bases left unmatched: 12. The CDR3 length is 15 residues. Germline CDR1 reads SEHNR; CDR2 reads FQNEAQ (reference sequence). CDR3 in amino acids: CASSPEGGGRDEQFF. In DNA form, the CDR3 reads TGTGCCAGCAGCCCTGAGGGCGGGGGTAGGGATGAGCAGTTCTTC.

This chain joins TRBV19 and TRBJ2-3; a weak D match, TRBD2 (6 bases). Trimming removed 0 bases at V and 4 bases at J, with 8 bases between. The CDR3 is made up of 14 amino acids. Germline V gene data show CDR1 as LNHDA and CDR2 as SQIVND (reference sequence). The CDR3 loop is CASSIDRLADTQYF. CDR3 bases: TGTGCCAGTAGTATAGACAGACTAGCAGATACGCAGTATTTT.

DNA for the CDR3: TGTGCCAGCAGCCCGGGGACAGGGGAACGGGAAAAACTGTTTTTT. Translating it yields CASSPGTGEREKLFF. The chain has TRBV11-3 and TRBJ1-4; 10 bases match TRBD1. The germline V gene has CDR1 SGHNT and CDR2 YENEEA. V lost 5 bases, J lost 8 bases, and 8 bases stayed unmatched. This CDR3 comprises 15 residues.

The J gene is TRBJ2-5, the V gene TRBV2; possibly TRBD2 for D (6 bases). CDR3 length: 14 amino acids. In germline, CDR1 is SNHLY, CDR2 FYNNEI. V lost 7 bases, J lost 4 bases, and 16 bases lay in between. CDR3 DNA sequence: TGTGCCAGCAATTGGGGGGATTTAGTAGAGACCCAGTACTTC. Residues: CASNWGDLVETQYF.

J is TRBJ1-2 and V is TRBV19; 7 bases line up with TRBD1. The CDR3 is 14 residues long. V shed 6 bases, J shed 3 bases, and the junction held 7 bases outside the gene matches. Per the germline V gene, CDR1 is LNHDA and CDR2 is SQIVND (reference sequence). This chain's CDR3 is CASSPGQTYYGYTF. The DNA of the CDR3 is TGTGCCAGTAGCCCGGGACAGACATACTATGGCTACACCTTC.

This chain joins TRBV6-4 and TRBJ2-3; 7 bases are a match to TRBD1. Germline V gene lookup returns CDR1 MRHNA and CDR2 SNTAGT. Trimming took 0 bases from V and 4 from J; bases not matched to a gene: 1. The CDR3 sequence is 14 residues long. DNA of the CDR3: TGTGCCAGCAGTGACTCGACAGGGCCAGATACGCAGTATTTT. It specifies CASSDSTGPDTQYF.

This clone appeared once. CDR3 DNA sequence: TGTGCCAGCAGCTTCGGAGGGCGCACTGAAGCTTTCTTT. Amino acid sequence: CASSFGGRTEAFF. The chain links TRBV7-9 to TRBJ1-1; D is unresolved. V gave up 3 bases and J gave up 4 bases, with 9 bases separating them. Germline CDR1 SEHNR, CDR2 FQNEAQ (reference sequence). This CDR3 spans 13 amino acids. The full variable domain, in which reference TRBV7-9 and TRBJ1-1 provide the parts outside the CDR3, is DTGVSQNPRHKITKRGQNVTFRCDPISEHNRLYWYRQTLGQGPEFLTYFQNEAQLEKSRLLSDRFSAERPKGSFSTLEIQRTEQGDSAMYLCASSFGGRTEAFFGQGTRLTVV.

V usage is TRBV5-8 and J usage is TRBJ2-7, with D unclear. V was shortened by 3 bases and J by 0 bases, with 10 bases between the two germline ends. CDR3 length: 14 residues. Germline assignment: CDR1 SGHTS and CDR2 YDEGEE. DNA of the CDR3: TGTGCCAGCAGCTCAGACATCGTCTCCTACGAGCAGTACTTC. Translation: CASSSDIVSYEQYF. Looking up the rest from reference TRBV5-8 and TRBJ2-7 gives the full variable domain: EAGVTQSPTHLIKTRGQQATLRCSPISGHTSVYWYQQALGLGLQFLLWYDEGEERNRGNFPPRFSGRQFPNYSSELNVNALELEDSALYLCASSSDIVSYEQYFGPGTRLTVT.

J is TRBJ2-1 and V is TRBV9, with D possibly matching TRBD2 (6 bases). Trimming removed 5 bases from V and 10 bases from J, with 13 bases in between. This CDR3 contains 12 residues. CDR1 SGDLS and CDR2 YYNGEE come from the germline V gene. The CDR3 sequence is CASSPTGVEQFF. The CDR3 nucleotides read TGTGCCAGCAGTCCAACGGGGGTGGAGCAGTTCTTC.

The chain links TRBV28 to TRBJ2-1; no clear D gene. The CDR3 length is 15 residues. With 2 bases removed from V and 2 bases from J, the gap between germline ends came to 10 bases. Germline V lookup: CDR1 MDHEN, CDR2 SYDVKM. The CDR3 spells CASSLRVLAYNEQFF. The CDR3 bases are TGTGCCAGCAGTTTACGGGTCCTAGCCTACAATGAGCAGTTCTTC.

The chain is built from TRBV7-2 and TRBJ2-7, with 12 nucleotides matching TRBD2. V lost 5 bases to trimming and J lost 7 bases; unmatched junction nucleotides: 6. The CDR3 has 14 amino acids. Germline loops: CDR1 SGHTA, CDR2 FQGNSA. DNA of the CDR3: TGTGCCAGCAGCGCTAGCGGGGGGGCACTGGAGCAGTACTTC. Translation gives CASSASGGALEQYF.

The genes are TRBV19 and TRBJ2-1, with a weak D call TRBD1 (5 bases). The CDR3 is 13 residues long. Per the germline V gene, CDR1 is LNHDA and CDR2 is SQIVND (reference sequence). V gave up 7 bases and J gave up 8 bases, with 15 bases separating them. The CDR3 sequence is CASMFSGMDEQFF. CDR3 nucleotides: TGTGCCAGTATGTTTTCAGGGATGGATGAGCAGTTCTTC.